This note documents a single T cell receptor beta chain sequence. TCRdb's copy holds only in-frame clones and misses some; the assay was immunoSEQ multiplex PCR. The sample lists some 240,000 clones, around 88% occurring once. This sample is part of a study of Ad26.COV2.S vaccination and SARS-CoV-2 variants. Study summary: Intramuscularly, Ad26.COV2.S was given either once or twice, 56 days apart.

Treatment of the sample: about 20 received Ad26.COV2.S at low or high dose, single or two shots; about 5 received placebo; per-sample allocation not given. Collection of the samples took place on day 63 after the first injection of vaccine or placebo. The input for sequencing was peripheral blood, taken in a trial of Ad26.COV2.S vaccine versus placebo. The TCR comes from a person aged 18 to 65 who received the Ad26.COV2.S COVID-19 vaccine or a placebo.

The CDR3 region is CASREGGGNTIYF. The CDR3 DNA is TGTGCCAGCAGGGAAGGGGGAGGAAACACCATATATTTT. V is TRBV7-9 and J is TRBJ1-3, with D perhaps matching TRBD1 (6 bases). CDR1 and CDR2 (germline): SEHNR, FQNEAQ (reference sequence). The CDR3 runs to 13 residues. Deletions cut 6 bases from V and 4 bases from J, with 10 bases between. The entire variable domain, with the rest obtained from reference TRBV7-9 and TRBJ1-3, is as follows: DTGVSQNPRHKITKRGQNVTFRCDPISEHNRLYWYRQTLGQGPEFLTYFQNEAQLEKSRLLSDRFSAERPKGSFSTLEIQRTEQGDSAMYLCASREGGGNTIYFGEGSWLTVV.